The source of this T cell receptor beta chain is a study of T cell responses to AZD1222 COVID-19 vaccine. Study at large: Pooled in the analysis were second doses at about 4 or about 12 weeks.

Trimming pared 3 bases from V and 6 bases from J, leaving 14 bases between. This CDR3 comprises 14 residues. Germline assignment: CDR1 MNHEY and CDR2 SVGAGI. Some clones are missing from TCRdb's copy, which holds only in-frame ones; the method was immunoSEQ multiplex PCR. The sample has 110,000 to 150,000 clones, about 93% seen once; the top ten hold about 9.1%. Points from the study as a whole: Donors were largely white British and mainly female; clonal diversity was possibly underestimated. Mapped onto spike, vaccine-associated CD4 TCRs spanned it and were dominant at 160-218 and 743-854. Repertoires were obtained only post-peak T cell response.

A remark on this clone: Its antigen is not identified.

The origin of this receptor is an adult in good health. V usage is TRBV6-5 and J usage is TRBJ1-1; D not resolved. This specimen consisted of peripheral blood, obtained on day 0 of AZD1222 vaccination. CDR3 coding DNA: TGTGCCAGCAGTTATTCCGGGAGCGGCCCTGAAGCTTTCTTT. This translates into CASSYSGSGPEAFF.